The clone carrying this T cell receptor beta chain was counted ten times or more. Fresh 10 ml peripheral blood yielded PBMCs. Per the germline V gene, CDR1 is KGHSH and CDR2 is LQKENI. This CDR3 region has 13 residues. The trim removed 6 bases at V and 5 bases at J, leaving 7 bases unmatched. The data were taken from a study of T cells in Graves' hyperthyroidism and ophthalmopathy. There were TCR beta CDR3 regions amplified from RNA transcripts. The study used the HTBI primer set for a first-round RT-PCR of the TCR CDR3. TCRdb fed the multiplex PCR reads into MiXCR, producing one record per CDR3 protein. The sample lists approximately 530,000 distinct CDR3 sequences; 15% to 20% were seen once.

The clonotype was recovered from a man aged 40-50 years with Graves' ophthalmopathy. V is TRBV18 and J is TRBJ2-7, with 7 bases that match TRBD1. Input material: blood. The CDR3 coding sequence is TGTGCCAGCTCCCGCGGCACAGGGGACGAGCAGTACTTC. This codes for CASSRGTGDEQYF.